This TCR beta chain originates from a study of blood T cell repertoires in COVID-19. About the study: COVID-19 samples, acute and convalescent, were from the United States, Italy and Spain. T cells, B-cell-depleted T cells, or PBMCs provided the cDNA or gDNA that served as material.

As for this clone: Sequence at one end of the junction differs from germline and may be a read error.

Under the authors' procedure: Estimation of nucleated cell counts relied on the amplification of reference gene primers. Data came from immunoSEQ multiplex PCR; TCRdb stores just in-frame clones and leaves some out. That table supplies the V and J calls and clone size; D and trimming were determined from the DNA. The table shows more than 110,000 clones, with 70% to 85% occurring only once. This CDR3 comprises 13 residues. The germline CDR1 and CDR2 sequences are GTSNPN and SVGIG (reference sequence). The sample taken for sequencing was peripheral blood. The clonotype originates from a woman aged 80 or over in a cohort sampled during active or convalescent COVID-19. This sequence joins TRBV30 and TRBJ1-2; a weak D match, TRBD1 (5 bases). CDR3 sequence (DNA): TGTGCCTGCGTCAAGGACCGGGACTACGGCTACACCTTC. It is translated as CACVKDRDYGYTF.